The 18 T cell receptor beta chains below all came from one sample that was sequenced in a study of blood T cells in healthy people across ages. Combining a sample-barcoded 5' primer with a J-beta primer mix, a second PCR ran for 7 to 11 cycles. Each CDR3 protein is one row after TCRdb ran MiXCR on the 5' RACE reads. The table records around 800,000 distinct CDR3 sequences, about 45% of them present only once. Sample: blood. The receptors stem from a man at least 80 years old in good health.

This clonotype appeared a few times. The chain joins TRBV5-6 to TRBJ2-7; 11 bases are a match to TRBD2. The germline gives CDR1 SGHDT, CDR2 YYEEEE. J gave up 6 bases and V 4 bases, and 9 bases lay outside the gene matches. This CDR3 is built from 15 residues. The CDR3 region has the DNA TGTGCCAGCAGCCCCGAGAGTAGCGGGAGGGGCGAGCAGTACTTC. Residues: CASSPESSGRGEQYF. Variable domain in full (rest from reference TRBV5-6 and TRBJ2-7): DAGVTQSPTHLIKTRGQQVTLRCSPKSGHDTVSWYQQALGQGPQFIFQYYEEEERQRGNFPDRFSGHQFPNYSSELNVNALLLGDSALYLCASSPESSGRGEQYFGPGTRLTVT.

This clonotype was recorded at least ten times. The chain carries TRBV7-2 and TRBJ2-5; D not resolved. This CDR3 is 15 amino acids long. V lost 1 base, J lost 1 base, and 10 bases lay in between. The germline V gene has CDR1 SGHTA and CDR2 FQGNSA. CDR3 in DNA: TGTGCCAGCAGCTTAGTACATTTCGCCCAAGAGACCCAGTACTTC. Its protein is CASSLVHFAQETQYF. Combining the CDR3 with reference TRBV7-2 and TRBJ2-5 gives the whole variable domain GAGVSQSPSNKVTEKGKDVELRCDPISGHTALYWYRQSLGQGLEFLIYFQGNSAPDKSGLPSDRFSAERTGGSVSTLTIQRTQQEDSAVYLCASSLVHFAQETQYFGPGTRLLVL.

This clonotype was observed a single time. The chain is built from TRBV9 and TRBJ1-6; the match to TRBD1 covers 9 bases. The CDR3 spans 16 residues. Per the germline V gene, CDR1 is SGDLS and CDR2 is YYNGEE. J was trimmed by 7 bases and V by 4 bases; bases with no gene match: 9. CDR3 DNA sequence: TGTGCCAGCAGCACCCGAGAGGGGACAGGGAATTCACCCCTCCACTTT. Protein sequence: CASSTREGTGNSPLHF.

To note about this clonotype: One end of the junction does not line up with germline, which may come from a read error. Here the CDR3 DNA reads TGTGCCAGCAGCTTAGTGGACGGTAACTACGAGCAGTGCTTC. Amino acids: CASSLVDGNYEQCF. The J gene is TRBJ2-4, the V gene TRBV7-6; D gene unclear. The CDR3 has 14 residues. Per the germline V gene, CDR1 is SGHVS and CDR2 is FNYEAQ.

This clonotype was observed a few times. This chain joins TRBV3-1 and TRBJ2-1, with 11 bases fitting TRBD2. The germline V gene encodes CDR1 LGHDT and CDR2 YNNKEL (reference sequence). The CDR3 runs 17 residues. With 0 bases clipped from V and 5 bases from J, the junction kept 6 bases outside the gene matches. The CDR3 coding sequence is TGTGCCAGCAGCCAAGATCAGTATAGCGGGGGGGACAATGAGCAGTTCTTC. It codes for CASSQDQYSGGDNEQFF.

The chain combines TRBV20-1 with TRBJ2-2; the D gene is possibly TRBD1 (5 bases). Per the germline V gene, CDR1 is DFQATT and CDR2 is SNEGSKA (reference sequence). The germline V and J ends were trimmed by 4 bases and 1 base, with 7 bases remaining between them. CDR3 length: 13 residues. CDR3 loop: CSATQGNTGELFF. In DNA form, the CDR3 reads TGCAGTGCTACCCAGGGGAACACCGGGGAGCTGTTTTTT.

At least ten counts were recorded for this clonotype. The genes are TRBV10-3 and TRBJ1-5, with 8 bases fitting TRBD1. Germline-derived CDR1 and CDR2 are ENHRY and SYGVKD. The J segment lost 5 bases and the V segment lost 6 bases, leaving 6 bases of the junction unmatched. The CDR3 covers 14 residues. In nucleotides, the CDR3 is TGTGCCATCAGAGGTCAGGGGGCGCATCAGCCCCAGCATTTT. Translated, it gives CAIRGQGAHQPQHF.

V gene TRBV20-1 combines with J gene TRBJ2-3, with TRBD2 identical over 8 bases. The CDR3 runs to 12 residues. Germline V gives CDR1 DFQATT, CDR2 SNEGSKA (reference sequence). J gave up 10 bases and V 5 bases, and 8 bases lay outside the gene matches. The CDR3 protein is CSAGQSGRPQYF. The CDR3 bases are TGCAGTGCTGGACAAAGCGGGAGACCGCAGTATTTT.

At least ten counts were recorded for this clonotype. The chain carries TRBV25-1 and TRBJ2-3; TRBD2 aligns across 9 bases. J gave up 8 bases and V 4 bases, and 10 bases lay outside the gene matches. Germline lookup yields CDR1 MGHDK and CDR2 SYGVNS. This CDR3 has 15 residues. The CDR3: CASSGLAGLAGTQYF. The CDR3, as DNA: TGTGCCAGCAGTGGTCTAGCGGGGTTGGCGGGTACGCAGTATTTT. Drawing the rest from reference TRBV25-1 and TRBJ2-3, the complete variable domain is EADIYQTPRYLVIGTGKKITLECSQTMGHDKMYWYQQDPGMELHLIHYSYGVNSTEKGDLSSESTVSRIRTEHFPLTLESARPSHTSQYLCASSGLAGLAGTQYFGPGTRLTVL.

This clonotype was seen more than once but under ten times. In DNA form, the CDR3 reads TGCAGCGTCAGGACAGGGGGCATCATGCACACTGAAGCTTTCTTT. Residues: CSVRTGGIMHTEAFF. J is TRBJ1-1 and V is TRBV29-1, with 11 bases matching TRBD1. CDR3 size: 15 residues. Looked up from germline, CDR1 is SQVTM and CDR2 is ANQGSEA. The V gene end was trimmed by 6 bases and the J gene end by 3 bases; junction bases not matched to a gene: 9.

CDR3 protein: CASSLVGLNEKLFF. The CDR3 coding sequence is TGTGCCAGCAGCTTAGTTGGCCTCAATGAAAAACTGTTTTTT. The genes are TRBV7-9 and TRBJ1-4; D is ambiguous. The V gene's germline CDR1 is SEHNR and CDR2 FQNEAQ (reference sequence). The CDR3 consists of 14 residues. Trimming removed 1 base at V and 5 bases at J, with 8 bases between.

This chain connects TRBV2 to TRBJ2-3; 8 nucleotides align to TRBD2. This CDR3 is 17 amino acids long. V lost 6 bases, J lost 3 bases, and 14 bases stayed unmatched. CDR1 is SNHLY, CDR2 FYNNEI, per germline. Here the CDR3 reads CASRPDRFSGSTDTQYF. As DNA, the CDR3 is TGTGCCAGCAGACCGGACCGATTCAGCGGGAGTACAGATACGCAGTATTTT. Together with reference TRBV2 and TRBJ2-3, the CDR3 gives the full variable domain: EPEVTQTPSHQVTQMGQEVILRCVPISNHLYFYWYRQILGQKVEFLVSFYNNEISEKSEIFDDQFSVERPDGSNFTLKIRSTKLEDSAMYFCASRPDRFSGSTDTQYFGPGTRLTVL.

This clonotype turned up a few times. The J gene is TRBJ2-6, the V gene TRBV5-1; D unresolved. Germline CDR1 SGHRS, CDR2 YFSETQ. Trimming took 3 bases from V and 0 from J, leaving 10 bases between them. CDR3 length: 16 amino acids. Written as DNA, the CDR3 is TGCGCCAGCAGCTCCGGACGGGCCTCTGGGGCCAACGTCCTGACTTTC. Amino acid sequence: CASSSGRASGANVLTF. The variable domain in full, completed from reference TRBV5-1 and TRBJ2-6, reads KAGVTQTPRYLIKTRGQQVTLSCSPISGHRSVSWYQQTPGQGLQFLFEYFSETQRNKGNFPGRFSGRQFSNSRSEMNVSTLELGDSALYLCASSSGRASGANVLTFGAGSRLTVL.

The chain combines TRBV29-1 with TRBJ2-3, with D unclear. Germline loops: CDR1 SQVTM, CDR2 ANQGSEA. CDR3 length equals 16 residues. V was trimmed by 5 bases and J by 1 base, leaving 19 bases between them. The CDR3 DNA is TGCAGCGTTCACGTTATGAGGATCCCTGGCACAGATACGCAGTATTTT. Translation: CSVHVMRIPGTDTQYF.

About this clonotype: This may arise from a read error, as a much more abundant clone is one base away. The chain is built from TRBV4-3 and TRBJ2-6; possibly TRBD1 or TRBD2 for D (6 bases each). The CDR3 length is 15 residues. Germline values: CDR1 LGHNA, CDR2 YSLEER. The CDR3 bases are TGCGCCAGCCGTAGGGGGGTGACTGGGACCAACGTCCTGACTTTC. Protein product: CASRRGVTGTNVLTF.

The V call is TRBV10-3, the J call TRBJ2-1; 8 positions agree with TRBD1. The CDR3 sequence is 17 residues long. Germline-derived CDR1 and CDR2 are ENHRY and SYGVKD. V dropped 5 bases and J dropped 2; count of bases not matched to a gene: 11. In nucleotides, the CDR3 is TGTGCCATCAGTCCCCTGGCGAGGACAGGGCCCTACAATGAGCAGTTCTTC. Amino acid sequence: CAISPLARTGPYNEQFF.

CDR3 residues: CASSPGTQELFF. CDR3 coding DNA: TGTGCCAGCAGCCCCGGGACACAAGAACTGTTTTTT. The rearrangement links TRBV6-2 or TRBV6-3 to TRBJ1-4; tentative D call: TRBD1 (6 bases). V lost 6 bases, J lost 12 bases, and 14 bases lay in between. The CDR3 is 12 amino acids. Germline V CDR1 and CDR2: MNHEY, SVGEGT.

The chain links TRBV14 to TRBJ2-7; D remains unclear. The CDR3 totals 15 residues. Germline values: CDR1 SGHDN, CDR2 FVKESK. Trimming pared 1 base from V and 7 bases from J, leaving 17 bases between. The CDR3 nucleotides are TGTGCCAGCAGCCAAGGCCTACAACGCGACAATGAGCAGTACTTC. Its translation is CASSQGLQRDNEQYF.